A single T cell receptor beta chain is shown here with its context. As yet, its antigen is unknown. These data belong to a study of cytomegalovirus exposure and HLA in healthy donors. Study outcomes and limitations: Within an earlier analysis, most TCR beta V segments proved productive either about 87% or about 30% of the time. According to a later analysis, most TCR beta chains associated with CMV appeared HLA-restricted.

This CDR3 contains 11 residues. Germline V gene sequence: CDR1 SEHNR, CDR2 FQNEAQ (reference sequence). V was pared by 6 bases and J by 14 bases, with 14 bases between. Researchers ran the PCR with 60 Vbeta and 13 Jbeta primers. Libraries were prepared by immunoSEQ multiplex PCR; TCRdb keeps only in-frame clonotypes and omits some of them. The repertoire consists of more than 90,000 clones, with about three quarters occurring once and the leading ten covering 7% to 9%. The sequence derives from a human donor in good health. The chain recombines TRBV7-9 with TRBJ2-1; a possible D gene is TRBD1 (6 bases). The specimen was PBMCs. The CDR3 sequence is CASSPEAGEFF. CDR3 nucleotide sequence: TGTGCCAGCAGTCCAGAGGCAGGGGAGTTCTTC.